The 21 T cell receptor beta chains presented below share a single source sample, sequenced in a study of cytomegalovirus exposure and HLA in healthy donors. Clones were sequenced by immunoSEQ multiplex PCR, and TCRdb holds only the in-frame ones, with some missing. The profile shows tens of thousands of clones, just over 95% of them singletons. Sequenced: PBMCs. These receptors originate from a woman aged 18-29 years in good health and CMV-seropositive.

The gene calls are TRBV27 and TRBJ2-7; 7 bases are a match to TRBD2. V gave up 3 bases and J gave up 6 bases; unmatched junction bases: 11. This CDR3 has 15 amino acids. Germline V CDR1 and CDR2: MNHEY, SMNVEV (reference sequence). The chain's CDR3 is CASSFAASGASEQYF. The CDR3 region has the DNA TGTGCCAGCAGTTTTGCGGCTAGCGGTGCCTCCGAGCAGTACTTC.

This chain joins TRBV19 and TRBJ2-1, with D unresolved. Germline V CDR1 and CDR2: LNHDA, SQIVND (reference sequence). Between the trimmed V and J ends, which lost 7 bases and 5 bases, there was a span of 18 bases. This CDR3 is 15 amino acids long. CDR3 DNA sequence: TGTGCCAGTACCTTCAGGCAGACCCAAAACAATGAGCAGTTCTTC. Protein product: CASTFRQTQNNEQFF.

The CDR3 coding sequence is TGTGCCAGCAGTCCCCAACCGACAGGGCATGGAGCTTTCTTT. The encoded protein is CASSPQPTGHGAFF. This chain joins TRBV28 and TRBJ1-1; 7 nucleotides agree with TRBD1. CDR3 size: 14 residues. Losses at the gene ends were 5 bases for V and 10 bases for J; bases not matched to a gene: 13. Germline loops: CDR1 MDHEN, CDR2 SYDVKM.

This sequence joins TRBV6-5 and TRBJ2-2, with 7 bases fitting TRBD1. The CDR3 runs to 15 residues. Unmatched junction bases numbered 5, after V lost 6 bases and J lost 1 base. The germline V gene has CDR1 MNHEY and CDR2 SVGAGI. In DNA form, the CDR3 reads TGTGCCAGCAGACGACAGGGAAGGAACACCGGGGAGCTGTTTTTT. Amino acids: CASRRQGRNTGELFF.

The CDR3 protein is CASSLIVAGDEQFF. The CDR3 bases are TGTGCCAGCAGCTTAATAGTAGCGGGTGATGAGCAGTTCTTC. The chain is built from TRBV7-3 and TRBJ2-1; 7 bases map to TRBD2. This CDR3 spans 14 amino acids. Germline V gene sequence: CDR1 SGHTA, CDR2 FQGTGA. V gave up 1 base and J gave up 8 bases; unmatched junction bases: 5. Combining the CDR3 with reference TRBV7-3 and TRBJ2-1 gives the whole variable domain GAGVSQTPSNKVTEKGKYVELRCDPISGHTALYWYRQSLGQGPEFLIYFQGTGAADDSGLPNDRFFAVRPEGSVSTLKIQRTERGDSAVYLCASSLIVAGDEQFFGPGTRLTVL.

CDR3 residues: CAWKSGQGGTDTQYF. The CDR3 nucleotides read TGTGCCTGGAAAAGCGGACAGGGCGGCACAGATACGCAGTATTTT. This chain connects TRBV30 to TRBJ2-3, with 8 bases aligning to TRBD1. Germline CDR1 GTSNPN, CDR2 SVGIG (reference sequence). The CDR3 loop spans 15 amino acids. With V trimmed by 4 bases and J by 1 base, 7 bases remained unmatched.

J is TRBJ2-1 and V is TRBV2, with 11 bases fitting TRBD2. Germline V CDR1 and CDR2: SNHLY, FYNNEI. The length of the CDR3 is 17 residues. Germline trimming cut 6 bases from V and 1 base from J; bases unmatched to any gene: 8. CDR3 residues: CASSPLAGVRSYNEQFF. The DNA for the CDR3 is TGTGCCAGCAGCCCACTAGCGGGAGTACGGTCCTACAATGAGCAGTTCTTC.

This clone was counted a single time. This chain links TRBV11-2 with TRBJ2-1; the D gene is possibly TRBD2 (6 bases). V was pared by 1 base and J by 4 bases, with 14 bases between. Germline CDR1 reads SGHAT; CDR2 reads FQNNGV. The CDR3 is 16 residues long. CDR3 DNA sequence: TGTGCCAGCAGCTTAGGAGCGGGCCTCCGGTACAATGAGCAGTTCTTC. The encoded protein is CASSLGAGLRYNEQFF.

V and J are TRBV11-2 and TRBJ2-1; 11 bases are shared with TRBD2. The V gene end was trimmed by 6 bases and the J gene end by 2 bases; junction bases not matched to a gene: 9. The CDR3 runs to 17 residues. Looked up from germline, CDR1 is SGHAT and CDR2 is FQNNGV. The CDR3 loop is CASRIDGLAGPYNEQFF. The CDR3 coding sequence is TGTGCCAGCAGGATAGATGGACTAGCGGGTCCCTACAATGAGCAGTTCTTC.

V is TRBV28 and J is TRBJ1-5; TRBD1 matches at 7 bases. Germline V CDR1 and CDR2: MDHEN, SYDVKM. The CDR3 extends over 17 amino acids. The V and J ends lost 6 bases and 1 base, in that order; junction bases with no gene match: 12. CDR3 bases: TGTGCCAGCAGCCAAAACAGGGGCTATAGGAGCAATCAGCCCCAGCATTTT. This translates into CASSQNRGYRSNQPQHF.

The V call is TRBV5-6, the J call TRBJ2-7; perhaps TRBD1 as D (5 bases). The V gene lost 0 bases and the J gene lost 2 bases, with 15 bases spanning the gap. The CDR3 totals 16 residues. Germline values: CDR1 SGHDT, CDR2 YYEEEE. CDR3 in amino acids: CASSLDRTRVAYEQYF. The CDR3 nucleotides read TGTGCCAGCAGCTTGGATAGGACAAGGGTCGCCTACGAGCAGTACTTC.

Here the CDR3 DNA reads TGTGCCAGCAGCGTAAGCGGGAGGGCCTACGAGCAGTACTTC. It specifies CASSVSGRAYEQYF. The V and J genes are TRBV9 and TRBJ2-7, with 10 bases that match TRBD2. The CDR3 loop spans 14 amino acids. The germline gives CDR1 SGDLS, CDR2 YYNGEE. V shed 1 base and J 2 bases; nucleotides not matched to a gene: 0.

This chain uses TRBV6-6 with TRBJ2-2; D remains ambiguous. Germline CDR1 and CDR2: MNHNY and SVGAGI (reference sequence). V was cut by 7 bases and J by 3 bases, with 12 bases left in between. CDR3 length: 14 residues. The CDR3 spells CASIGSRHTGELFF. The CDR3 DNA sequence: TGTGCCAGCATCGGTAGCAGACACACCGGGGAGCTGTTTTTT.

The CDR3 protein is CASSLVAGGTDTQYF. DNA of the CDR3: TGTGCCAGCAGCTTGGTGGCAGGGGGCACAGATACGCAGTATTTT. This chain links TRBV5-5 with TRBJ2-3; a possible D gene is TRBD1 (6 bases). The CDR3 contains 15 residues. Germline assignment: CDR1 SGHKS and CDR2 YYEKEE (reference sequence). Between the trimmed V and J ends, which lost 0 bases and 1 base, there was a span of 9 bases.

The chain uses TRBV30 and TRBJ2-7; 10 bases line up with TRBD2. Germline CDR1 reads GTSNPN; CDR2 reads SVGIG (reference sequence). Germline trimming cut 2 bases from V and 4 bases from J; bases unmatched to any gene: 11. The CDR3 is 16 residues long. CDR3 nucleotides: TGTGCCTGGAGTCCCAGCGGGAGGGCCCTTTCGTACGAGCAGTACTTC. This encodes CAWSPSGRALSYEQYF.

This clone was recorded only once. The chain carries TRBV19 and TRBJ2-7; weak D call: TRBD2 (5 bases). V was pared by 4 bases and J by 5 bases, with 12 bases between. Per the germline V gene, CDR1 is LNHDA and CDR2 is SQIVND (reference sequence). The CDR3 loop spans 13 amino acids. The CDR3: CASSRRLANEQYF. The CDR3 region has the DNA TGTGCCAGTAGTAGGAGGCTAGCAAACGAGCAGTACTTC. Variable domain in full (rest from reference TRBV19 and TRBJ2-7): DGGITQSPKYLFRKEGQNVTLSCEQNLNHDAMYWYRQDPGQGLRLIYYSQIVNDFQKGDIAEGYSVSREKKESFPLTVTSAQKNPTAFYLCASSRRLANEQYFGPGTRLTVT.

The sample holds one count of this clone. The chain uses TRBV29-1 and TRBJ2-5; D uncertain. The CDR3 is made up of 11 amino acids. V was shortened by 0 bases and J by 9 bases, with 8 bases between the two germline ends. The germline V gene has CDR1 SQVTM and CDR2 ANQGSEA. The CDR3: CSVEDRVAQYF. The DNA for the CDR3 is TGCAGCGTTGAAGATCGGGTGGCCCAGTACTTC. Using reference TRBV29-1 and TRBJ2-5 for the parts outside the CDR3, the full variable domain is SAVISQKPSRDICQRGTSLTIQCQVDSQVTMMFWYRQQPGQSLTLIATANQGSEATYESGFVIDKFPISRPNLTFSTLTVSNMSPEDSSIYLCSVEDRVAQYFGPGTRLLVL.

The rearrangement joins TRBV7-9 to TRBJ2-5, with D perhaps TRBD1 (6 bases). This CDR3 has 14 amino acids. CDR1 is SEHNR, CDR2 FQNEAQ, per germline (reference sequence). Trimming removed 2 bases from V and 2 bases from J, with 9 bases in between. The CDR3 region is CASSLTRGQETQYF. DNA of the CDR3: TGTGCCAGCAGCTTAACGAGGGGGCAAGAGACCCAGTACTTC.

The chain uses TRBV6-1 and TRBJ2-7, with TRBD1 identical over 7 bases. V was pared by 6 bases and J by 1 base, with 0 bases of the junction left unmatched. Germline V gene sequence: CDR1 MNHNS, CDR2 SASEGT. This CDR3 has 12 amino acids. CDR3 region: CASRDRSYEQYF. The CDR3 DNA reads as TGTGCCAGCAGGGACAGGTCCTACGAGCAGTACTTC.

This rearrangement joins TRBV27 to TRBJ2-7; D remains ambiguous. CDR3 length equals 12 residues. CDR1 is MNHEY and CDR2 is SMNVEV in the germline V gene (reference sequence). Trimming took 2 bases from V and 3 from J, leaving 5 bases between them. DNA of the CDR3: TGTGCCAGCAGTTTACCTTACTACGAGCAGTACTTC. Encoded protein: CASSLPYYEQYF.

This chain links TRBV15 with TRBJ2-7, with no clear D. This CDR3 comprises 15 residues. Germline CDR1 is LNHNV and CDR2 is YYDKDF (reference sequence). Trimming shortened V by 0 bases and J by 2 bases, and 11 bases separated the two germline ends. The CDR3 coding sequence is TGTGCCACCAGCAGAGATTCAGGTCCCACCTACGAGCAGTACTTC. Protein: CATSRDSGPTYEQYF.